The next 8 T cell receptor beta chains were all read from a single sample in a study of somatic mutations in cytotoxic T cells in rheumatoid arthritis. Clones were read by immunoSEQ multiplex PCR, and TCRdb kept only the in-frame ones, dropping some. The sample has approximately 5,800 clones, under 75% seen once. The sample consisted of CD8+ T cells sorted from blood. These receptors all stem from a woman between 50 and 59 years old in good health.

The CDR3 DNA sequence: TGTGCCAGCAGCTCGACAGGGCCCTCGAACTATGGCTACACCTTC. Its translation is CASSSTGPSNYGYTF. This chain uses TRBV7-8 with TRBJ1-2, with 7 bases identical to TRBD1. The V gene end was trimmed by 4 bases and the J gene end by 2 bases; junction bases not matched to a gene: 7. The CDR3 extends over 15 amino acids. CDR1 and CDR2 from the germline V gene are SGHVS and FQNEAQ. Based on the CDR3 plus reference TRBV7-8 and TRBJ1-2, the full variable domain is GAGVSQSPRYKVAKRGQDVALRCDPISGHVSLFWYQQALGQGPEFLTYFQNEAQLDKSGLPSDRFFAERPEGSVSTLKIQRTQQEDSAVYLCASSSTGPSNYGYTFGSGTRLTVV.

This clone came up a few times. The conserved phenylalanine or tryptophan is not found at the CDR3 terminus, so this likely reflects a read error. The chain combines TRBV5-6 with TRBJ1-6, with D perhaps TRBD1 (5 bases). CDR1 SGHDT and CDR2 YYEEEE come from the germline V gene. The CDR3 extends over 15 amino acids. This CDR3 reads CASRLGQQGVSLLHI. CDR3 coding DNA: TGTGCCAGCAGGCTTGGCCAGCAGGGCGTTTCACTCCTCCACATT.

The gene calls are TRBV5-4 and TRBJ1-2, with a weak D call TRBD1 (5 bases). This CDR3 comprises 12 residues. Trimming pared 3 bases from V and 3 bases from J, leaving 6 bases between. CDR1 and CDR2 from the germline V gene are SGHNT and YYREEE (reference sequence). The CDR3 loop reads CASSWGDYGYTF. CDR3 DNA sequence: TGTGCCAGCAGCTGGGGGGACTATGGCTACACCTTC.

This chain joins TRBV9 and TRBJ2-5; no definite D call. Germline V CDR1 and CDR2: SGDLS, YYNGEE. The ends were cut back, 5 bases at V and 0 bases at J, with 14 bases in the middle. The CDR3 runs 15 residues. The CDR3 reads CASSTEETHQETQYF. DNA for the CDR3: TGTGCCAGCAGTACCGAGGAGACCCACCAAGAGACCCAGTACTTC. Variable domain in full (rest from reference TRBV9 and TRBJ2-5): DSGVTQTPKHLITATGQRVTLRCSPRSGDLSVYWYQQSLDQGLQFLIQYYNGEERAKGNILERFSAQQFPDLHSELNLSSLELGDSALYFCASSTEETHQETQYFGPGTRLLVL.

The chain joins TRBV7-9 to TRBJ2-1; TRBD2 matches 12 bases. The CDR3 sequence is 16 residues long. Unmatched junction bases numbered 5, after V lost 4 bases and J lost 4 bases. Germline lookup yields CDR1 SEHNR and CDR2 FQNEAQ (reference sequence). Here the CDR3 DNA reads TGTGCCAGCAGCTCGACTAGCGGGGGCTTGTACAATGAGCAGTTCTTC. Its protein product is CASSSTSGGLYNEQFF.

The chain is built from TRBV5-4 and TRBJ1-1; D is unclear. The CDR3 covers 14 residues. Trimming took off 0 bases at V and 5 bases at J, with 11 bases between the two ends. Germline CDR1 is SGHNT and CDR2 is YYREEE (reference sequence). CDR3 nucleotides: TGTGCCAGCAGCTTGGCCGGGGTCGGGACTGAAGCTTTCTTT. Residues: CASSLAGVGTEAFF.

The chain couples TRBV5-1 to TRBJ2-3, with 7 bases fitting TRBD1. The junction had 11 bases not matched to a gene; V was cut back by 2 bases and J by 5 bases. The V gene's germline CDR1 is SGHRS and CDR2 YFSETQ. The CDR3 runs to 16 residues. The CDR3 DNA follows: TGCGCCAGCAGCTTTATGGGGACAGCCCCTGTAGATACGCAGTATTTT. Translating it yields CASSFMGTAPVDTQYF.

This chain joins TRBV19 and TRBJ2-7; no firm D call. The V gene's germline CDR1 is LNHDA and CDR2 SQIVND (reference sequence). The CDR3 sequence is 14 residues long. Trimming cost V 6 bases and J 3 bases, with 15 bases left between them. The CDR3 reads CASSSSVSFYEQYF. CDR3 bases: TGTGCCAGTAGCTCCTCGGTGTCGTTCTACGAGCAGTACTTC.